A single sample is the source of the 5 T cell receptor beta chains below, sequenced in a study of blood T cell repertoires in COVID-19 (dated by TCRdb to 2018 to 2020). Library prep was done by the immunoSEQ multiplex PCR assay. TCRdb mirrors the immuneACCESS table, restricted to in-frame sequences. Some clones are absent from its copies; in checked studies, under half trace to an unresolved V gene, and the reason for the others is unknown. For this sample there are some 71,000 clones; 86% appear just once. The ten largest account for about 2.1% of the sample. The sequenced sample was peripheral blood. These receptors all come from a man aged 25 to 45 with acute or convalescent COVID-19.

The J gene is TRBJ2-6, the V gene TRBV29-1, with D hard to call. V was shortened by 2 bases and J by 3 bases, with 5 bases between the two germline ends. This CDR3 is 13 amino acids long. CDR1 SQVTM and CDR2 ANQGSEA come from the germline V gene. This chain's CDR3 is CSVESYGANVLTF. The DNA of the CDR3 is TGCAGCGTTGAATCGTATGGGGCCAACGTCCTGACTTTC.

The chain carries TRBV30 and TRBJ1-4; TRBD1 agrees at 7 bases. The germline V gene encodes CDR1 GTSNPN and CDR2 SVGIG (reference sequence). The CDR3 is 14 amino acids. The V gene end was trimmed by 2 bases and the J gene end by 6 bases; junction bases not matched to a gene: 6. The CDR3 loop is CAWSKDRPDEKLFF. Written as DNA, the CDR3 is TGTGCCTGGAGTAAGGACAGGCCAGATGAAAAACTGTTTTTT.

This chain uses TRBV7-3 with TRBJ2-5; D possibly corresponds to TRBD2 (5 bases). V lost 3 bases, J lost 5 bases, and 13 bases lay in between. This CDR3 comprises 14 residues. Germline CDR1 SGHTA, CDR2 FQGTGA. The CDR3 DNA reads TGTGCCAGCAGCTTCGGCGGAGGCGAGGAGACCCAGTACTTC. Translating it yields CASSFGGGEETQYF.

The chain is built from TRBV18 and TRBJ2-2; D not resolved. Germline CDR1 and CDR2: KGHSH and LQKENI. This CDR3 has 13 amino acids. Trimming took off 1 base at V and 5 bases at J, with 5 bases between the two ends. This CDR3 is CASSPLRTGELFF. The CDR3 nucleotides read TGTGCCAGCTCACCACTGAGGACCGGGGAGCTGTTTTTT.

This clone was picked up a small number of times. The CDR3 coding sequence is TGTGCCAGCAGCTTATACAGGGGGTTAGCCGGGGAGCTGTTTTTT. Translated: CASSLYRGLAGELFF. This chain joins TRBV5-6 and TRBJ2-2; 8 nucleotides match TRBD1. V dropped 2 bases and J dropped 6; count of bases not matched to a gene: 6. Germline CDR1 reads SGHDT; CDR2 reads YYEEEE. The CDR3 extends over 15 amino acids. The full variable domain, its missing parts supplied by reference TRBV5-6 and TRBJ2-2, is DAGVTQSPTHLIKTRGQQVTLRCSPKSGHDTVSWYQQALGQGPQFIFQYYEEEERQRGNFPDRFSGHQFPNYSSELNVNALLLGDSALYLCASSLYRGLAGELFFGEGSRLTVL.